The source of this T cell receptor beta chain is a study of neoadjuvant anti-PD-1 for oral cavity cancer. General study points: Higher pretreatment blood Treg/Th17 ratios correlated with higher pretreatment blood and lower post-treatment tumor TCRbeta clonality.

Germline assignment: CDR1 LNHNV and CDR2 YYDKDF (reference sequence). V gave up 1 base and J gave up 5 bases, with 15 bases separating them. CDR3 size: 16 residues. Blood libraries mostly used roughly 440 ng genomic DNA, six replicates each. Sequencing was performed with immunoSEQ multiplex PCR; in TCRdb, only in-frame clones are kept and a portion is missing. The sample shows 7,200 or so clones, 70% to 80% of them seen only once. Cohort: HPV-negative, locally advanced oral cavity squamous cell carcinoma patients. To note about this clone: The target antigen is unknown.

The chain carries TRBV15 and TRBJ1-5; D is ambiguous. This sample comprised PBMCs, obtained before nivolumab (anti-PD-1) treatment. This receptor was obtained from a person aged 35-80 years with oral cavity squamous cell carcinoma. Here the CDR3 reads CATSRGKRTSDQPQHF. The CDR3 DNA follows: TGTGCCACCAGCAGAGGTAAACGGACGAGCGATCAGCCCCAGCATTTT.